This record looks at one TCR beta chain sequence and its context. Antigen unknown. Adjacent lung lacking atypia came from at least 2 cm beyond the tumor margin. The data were taken from a study of T cells in localized non-small cell lung cancer. V was shortened by 7 bases and J by 3 bases, with 12 bases between the two germline ends. The CDR3 runs 13 residues. Germline V lookup: CDR1 SQVTM, CDR2 ANQGSEA. Notes on the study in general: Sequencing, confined to only one tumor region, leaves heterogeneity possible. Among the tissues sampled, uninvolved adjacent lung had the highest T cell clonality, above tumor.

TCRdb keeps only in-frame clones here, not all; method: immunoSEQ multiplex PCR. The sample lists around 1,200 clones; approximately 27% were seen once. The clonotype comes from a male donor aged 60 or older with stage II squamous cell lung carcinoma. This chain links TRBV29-1 with TRBJ1-4; D is unresolved. The sequencing used normal lung tissue next to the tumor, collected before any cancer treatment. The CDR3 sequence: CSAYSEANEKLFF. CDR3 DNA: TGCAGCGCATATAGTGAGGCTAATGAAAAACTGTTTTTT.